Below, 26 T cell receptor beta chains from the same sample are listed, as sequenced in a study of identical twins. One entry per CDR3 protein results from TCRdb running MiXCR on the 5' RACE reads. Of 140,000 to 150,000 distinct CDR3 sequences detected, roughly 3.2% appear once; the ten largest clones hold around 8.1%. Material: memory T cells sorted from blood. Receptors originate from a man aged 18 to 29 in good health.

This clonotype was counted at least ten times. The chain combines TRBV14 with TRBJ2-1; D is possibly TRBD2 (6 bases). The CDR3 spans 16 residues. Trimming shortened V by 4 bases and J by 6 bases, and 19 bases separated the two germline ends. Germline V CDR1 and CDR2: SGHDN, FVKESK. CDR3 loop: CASSRAVASVPNEQFF. In DNA, the CDR3 is TGTGCCAGCAGCCGCGCCGTGGCTAGCGTGCCCAATGAGCAGTTCTTC. The full variable domain, rest sourced from reference TRBV14 and TRBJ2-1, is EAGVTQFPSHSVIEKGQTVTLRCDPISGHDNLYWYRRVMGKEIKFLLHFVKESKQDESGMPNNRFLAERTGGTYSTLKVQPAELEDSGVYFCASSRAVASVPNEQFFGPGTRLTVL.

There are many counts of this clonotype. The chain links TRBV20-1 to TRBJ2-7; 8 positions match TRBD1. The CDR3 runs 15 residues. Germline CDR1 DFQATT, CDR2 SNEGSKA (reference sequence). The J segment lost 4 bases and the V segment lost 5 bases, leaving 13 bases of the junction unmatched. This CDR3 reads CSARRTGQGSYEQYF. The CDR3 coding sequence is TGCAGTGCTCGAAGGACAGGGCAAGGGTCGTACGAGCAGTACTTC.

This clonotype was seen many times. The chain employs TRBV24-1 and TRBJ2-3, with unresolved D. Germline V gene data show CDR1 as KGHDR and CDR2 as SFDVKD. With 2 bases removed from V and 3 bases from J, the gap between germline ends came to 14 bases. The CDR3 length is 16 residues. The DNA of the CDR3 is TGTGCCACCAGTGATTCTGCGGCAACCTTGACAGATACGCAGTATTTT. It translates to CATSDSAATLTDTQYF.

This clonotype came up many times. The V and J genes are TRBV15 and TRBJ2-5; D is unresolved. In germline, CDR1 is LNHNV, CDR2 YYDKDF (reference sequence). Deletions cut 5 bases from V and 4 bases from J, with 11 bases between. CDR3 size: 13 residues. The chain's CDR3 is CATSFRVRETQYF. Written as DNA, the CDR3 is TGTGCCACCAGCTTTAGAGTCAGAGAGACCCAGTACTTC.

This clonotype was detected ten times or more. The V call is TRBV11-2, the J call TRBJ2-1, with a possible D match to TRBD2 (5 bases). Germline CDR1 reads SGHAT; CDR2 reads FQNNGV. The CDR3 loop spans 16 amino acids. Trimming cost V 1 base and J 2 bases, with 12 bases left between them. CDR3 loop: CASSLGEGLAYNEQFF. The DNA of the CDR3 is TGTGCCAGCAGCTTAGGCGAGGGTCTCGCCTACAATGAGCAGTTCTTC.

This clonotype was seen at least ten times. The chain couples TRBV20-1 to TRBJ2-5, with 8 bases lining up with TRBD1. CDR1 is DFQATT, CDR2 SNEGSKA, per germline (reference sequence). The CDR3 loop spans 13 amino acids. V lost 6 bases and J lost 7; bases outside the gene matches: 10. This chain's CDR3 is CSAQGARVGTQYF. As DNA, the CDR3 is TGCAGTGCCCAGGGGGCCAGGGTCGGGACCCAGTACTTC.

In this sample, this clonotype turned up many times. The rearrangement joins TRBV15 to TRBJ2-3, with TRBD1 identical over 9 bases. Unmatched junction bases numbered 6, after V lost 0 bases and J lost 5 bases. Looked up from germline, CDR1 is LNHNV and CDR2 is YYDKDF (reference sequence). The CDR3 is 16 residues long. In DNA, the CDR3 is TGTGCCACCAGCAGAGATCGAGGACAGGGGAGAGATACGCAGTATTTT. This encodes CATSRDRGQGRDTQYF.

The table lists this clonotype with many counts. The chain uses TRBV9 and TRBJ2-7; D is perhaps TRBD2 (7 bases). V was trimmed by 4 bases and J by 1 base, leaving 12 bases between them. CDR1 is SGDLS and CDR2 is YYNGEE in the germline V gene. The CDR3 has 14 amino acids. This chain's CDR3 is CASSPGGASYEQYF. The DNA for the CDR3 is TGTGCCAGCAGCCCTGGGGGGGCTTCCTACGAGCAGTACTTC.

This clonotype was detected ten times or more. This chain links TRBV15 with TRBJ2-1, with 13 positions matching TRBD2. Trimming at V came to 0 bases and at J to 10 bases, leaving 12 bases not matched to a gene. In germline, CDR1 is LNHNV, CDR2 YYDKDF (reference sequence). The CDR3 spans 18 residues. CDR3 nucleotides: TGTGCCACCAGCAGAGAGGCCCGACTAGCGGGAGGCCCGGGGGAGCAGTTCTTC. Residues: CATSREARLAGGPGEQFF.

This clonotype was recorded at least ten times. The rearrangement links TRBV6-5 to TRBJ2-1; 10 bases agree with TRBD2. The CDR3 extends over 15 amino acids. V trimming: 4 bases; J trimming: 7 bases; junction bases outside the gene matches: 7. Germline CDR1 MNHEY, CDR2 SVGAGI. CDR3 DNA sequence: TGTGCCAGCAGTTCCCCTAGCGGGAGTAGAAATGAGCAGTTCTTC. Translated: CASSSPSGSRNEQFF.

This clonotype was found many times. The rearrangement joins TRBV20-1 to TRBJ2-1; 10 bases fit TRBD2. The CDR3 contains 16 residues. The trim removed 0 bases at V and 3 bases at J, leaving 5 bases unmatched. From germline, CDR1 is DFQATT and CDR2 SNEGSKA (reference sequence). CDR3 sequence reads: CSARDSGLANYNEQFF. CDR3 sequence (DNA): TGCAGTGCTAGAGACTCGGGACTAGCGAACTACAATGAGCAGTTCTTC.

This chain joins TRBV10-2 and TRBJ2-3, with 8 bases matching TRBD2. Trimming cost V 2 bases and J 14 bases; bases outside gene matches: 9. Germline CDR1 WSHSY, CDR2 SAAADI. This CDR3 has 13 amino acids. The CDR3 sequence: CASSERGGRPLYF. The CDR3 nucleotides read TGCGCCAGCAGTGAGCGGGGCGGGAGGCCCCTGTATTTT.

This clonotype was detected ten times or more. V is TRBV6-4 and J is TRBJ2-5, with 8 bases identical to TRBD1. Per the germline V gene, CDR1 is MRHNA and CDR2 is SNTAGT. Germline trimming cut 8 bases from V and 5 bases from J; bases unmatched to any gene: 7. This CDR3 comprises 13 residues. As DNA, the CDR3 is TGTGCCAGCGAGGCGGCAGGGGGCGAGACCCAGTACTTC. It codes for CASEAAGGETQYF.

This clonotype appeared many times. The rearrangement uses TRBV29-1 and TRBJ2-2, with D perhaps matching TRBD1 (6 bases). The CDR3 is made up of 13 amino acids. Per the germline V gene, CDR1 is SQVTM and CDR2 is ANQGSEA. The V gene lost 4 bases and the J gene lost 4 bases, with 10 bases spanning the gap. The CDR3 spells CSVGQGSTGELFF. DNA for the CDR3: TGCAGCGTTGGCCAGGGGAGCACCGGGGAGCTGTTTTTT.

This clonotype was recorded many times. The rearrangement uses TRBV20-1 and TRBJ2-2; no definite D call. V dropped 0 bases and J dropped 5 bases, with 4 bases sitting between them. Germline V gene data show CDR1 as DFQATT and CDR2 as SNEGSKA (reference sequence). CDR3 length: 12 residues. The CDR3 region is CSARDLTGELFF. The CDR3 DNA reads as TGCAGTGCTAGAGATCTTACCGGGGAGCTGTTTTTT.

The sample holds many counts of this clonotype. The chain carries TRBV29-1 and TRBJ2-5; D is uncertain. Per the germline V gene, CDR1 is SQVTM and CDR2 is ANQGSEA. V shed 8 bases and J shed 5 bases, with 12 bases lying between them. This CDR3 has 11 residues. In DNA form, the CDR3 reads TGCAGCTATACCCTCGGGGAGACCCAGTACTTC. It is translated as CSYTLGETQYF.

This clonotype was observed many times. The chain has TRBV11-1 and TRBJ2-7, with unresolved D. V lost 1 base and J lost 3, with 7 bases in between. Germline V gene data show CDR1 as SGHAT and CDR2 as FQDESV (reference sequence). The CDR3 is 13 amino acids. Here the CDR3 DNA reads TGTGCCAGCAGCTTAGTTGGCTTCTACGAGCAGTACTTC. It encodes CASSLVGFYEQYF.

The sample holds many counts of this clonotype. The rearrangement links TRBV7-7 to TRBJ2-2, with a weak D call TRBD1 (5 bases). CDR3 size: 16 residues. Trimming took off 5 bases at V and 5 bases at J, with 18 bases between the two ends. In germline, CDR1 is SSHAT, CDR2 FNYEAQ (reference sequence). CDR3 sequence (DNA): TGTGCCAGCAGCAAAGGTCAGGGTCCTGATACCGGGGAGCTGTTTTTT. Translating gives CASSKGQGPDTGELFF.

The sample holds many counts of this clonotype. This sequence joins TRBV5-1 and TRBJ2-3, with no clear D. Trimming stripped 0 bases from V and 4 bases from J, with 9 bases between. CDR3 length: 14 amino acids. Germline V CDR1 and CDR2: SGHRS, YFSETQ. The CDR3 DNA sequence: TGCGCCAGCAGCTTGGTTGCGGAGTCAGATACGCAGTATTTT. It codes for CASSLVAESDTQYF.

This clonotype has just a few counts. The V and J genes are TRBV3-1 and TRBJ2-6, with D unresolved. V was trimmed by 0 bases and J by 2 bases, leaving 8 bases between them. Germline assignment: CDR1 LGHDT and CDR2 YNNKEL (reference sequence). The CDR3 contains 16 residues. DNA for the CDR3: TGTGCCAGCAGCCAAGAACCCAGGACTGGGGCCAACGTCCTGACTTTC. As protein: CASSQEPRTGANVLTF.

This clonotype was observed at least ten times. The rearrangement links TRBV5-6 to TRBJ2-2; the D is unclear. The CDR3 covers 15 residues. The germline V gene has CDR1 SGHDT and CDR2 YYEEEE. V lost 3 bases, J lost 2 bases, and 11 bases lay in between. CDR3 protein: CASSSGYLNTGELFF. CDR3 bases: TGTGCCAGCAGCTCGGGCTACCTTAACACCGGGGAGCTGTTTTTT. The full variable domain, completed using reference TRBV5-6 and TRBJ2-2, is DAGVTQSPTHLIKTRGQQVTLRCSPKSGHDTVSWYQQALGQGPQFIFQYYEEEERQRGNFPDRFSGHQFPNYSSELNVNALLLGDSALYLCASSSGYLNTGELFFGEGSRLTVL.

This clonotype has at least ten counts. The rearrangement uses TRBV28 and TRBJ1-1, with a tentative D call TRBD1 (6 bases). The V gene's germline CDR1 is MDHEN and CDR2 SYDVKM. The CDR3 extends over 14 amino acids. Trimming took 6 bases from V and 6 from J, leaving 17 bases between them. The CDR3 is CASRRTAEAPEAFF. The CDR3 region has the DNA TGTGCCAGCAGAAGGACAGCCGAAGCCCCTGAAGCTTTCTTT. The full variable domain, with the rest looked up from reference TRBV28 and TRBJ1-1, is DVKVTQSSRYLVKRTGEKVFLECVQDMDHENMFWYRQDPGLGLRLIYFSYDVKMKEKGDIPEGYSVSREKKERFSLILESASTNQTSMYLCASRRTAEAPEAFFGQGTRLTVV.

The table lists this clonotype with a few counts. This chain links TRBV11-2 with TRBJ1-1; perhaps TRBD1 as D (6 bases). Trimming cost V 6 bases and J 11 bases, with 19 bases left between them. The CDR3 is made up of 13 amino acids. Germline CDR1 is SGHAT and CDR2 is FQNNGV. CDR3 amino acids: CASRAPGAPMAFF. DNA of the CDR3: TGTGCCAGCAGAGCCCCAGGGGCGCCCATGGCTTTCTTT.

This clonotype was seen more than once but under ten times. The chain joins TRBV20-1 to TRBJ2-3; 7 nucleotides match TRBD1. The CDR3 consists of 14 residues. Germline assignment: CDR1 DFQATT and CDR2 SNEGSKA (reference sequence). V dropped 2 bases and J dropped 4; count of bases not matched to a gene: 6. CDR3: CSARPPGGPDTQYF. As DNA, the CDR3 is TGCAGTGCTAGACCCCCAGGGGGTCCAGATACGCAGTATTTT.

This clonotype was counted ten times or more. The rearrangement links TRBV19 to TRBJ1-1; D might be TRBD1 (5 bases). Trimming cost V 5 bases and J 6 bases, with 10 bases left between them. Germline CDR1 reads LNHDA; CDR2 reads SQIVND (reference sequence). The CDR3 consists of 12 residues. The CDR3 loop is CASSFRGSEAFF. The CDR3 coding sequence is TGTGCCAGTAGTTTCCGGGGGTCTGAAGCTTTCTTT. The full variable domain, its missing parts supplied by reference TRBV19 and TRBJ1-1, is DGGITQSPKYLFRKEGQNVTLSCEQNLNHDAMYWYRQDPGQGLRLIYYSQIVNDFQKGDIAEGYSVSREKKESFPLTVTSAQKNPTAFYLCASSFRGSEAFFGQGTRLTVV.

This clonotype was seen at least ten times. The chain links TRBV2 to TRBJ2-3; D is undetermined. Germline V gene sequence: CDR1 SNHLY, CDR2 FYNNEI. The CDR3 totals 15 residues. Trimming removed 5 bases at V and 3 bases at J, with 15 bases between. DNA for the CDR3: TGTGCCAGCAGTTTTGGTTTAAGGGATACAGATACGCAGTATTTT. This translates into CASSFGLRDTDTQYF. Together with reference TRBV2 and TRBJ2-3, the CDR3 gives the full variable domain: EPEVTQTPSHQVTQMGQEVILRCVPISNHLYFYWYRQILGQKVEFLVSFYNNEISEKSEIFDDQFSVERPDGSNFTLKIRSTKLEDSAMYFCASSFGLRDTDTQYFGPGTRLTVL.